A selection of T cell receptor beta chains follows, all from one sample in a study of blood T cell dynamics during melanoma immunotherapy. Assay used: immunoSEQ multiplex PCR; TCRdb lists only in-frame clones, some missing. The repertoire holds 10,000 to 13,000 clones, with 70% to 90% as singletons. Sequencing used blood, obtained from a patient treated with checkpoint blockade. The receptor set was obtained from a human donor with melanoma. CDR3s include the opening cysteine and the closing phenylalanine or tryptophan. The D gene is left open where the match is weak. Size is omitted from some rows. Given values are once, few, many or a class for expanded clones.

V	size	J	D	CDR3	DNA
TRBV7-2	-	TRBJ1-2	-	CASSLSPPGSYGYTF	TGTGCCAGCAGTTTGAGCCCCCCAGGGAGCTATGGCTACACCTTC
TRBV5-6	-	TRBJ1-1	-	CASSFIGRLNTEAFF	TGTGCCAGCAGCTTTATCGGACGGCTGAACACTGAAGCTTTCTTT
TRBV15	-	TRBJ2-7	TRBD1	CATSRWTGSYEQYF	TGTGCCACCAGCAGATGGACAGGCTCCTACGAGCAGTACTTC
TRBV14	-	TRBJ2-3	TRBD2	CASSQQRGGRRDTQYF	TGTGCCAGCAGCCAACAGCGGGGGGGCCGGAGAGATACGCAGTATTTT
TRBV6-1	-	TRBJ2-7	-	CASSEQGSLRNEQYF	TGTGCCAGCAGTGAGCAGGGATCCCTTCGGAACGAGCAGTACTTC
TRBV7-7	few	TRBJ2-5	-	CASSLAAGTREYF	TGTGCCAGCAGCTTAGCAGCCGGGACACGCGAGTACTTC
TRBV5-1	-	TRBJ1-2	-	CASSTAGQFQGYTF	TGCGCCAGCAGCACAGCCGGACAGTTCCAGGGCTACACCTTC
TRBV4-1	-	TRBJ2-3	-	CASSQVMVGTDTQYF	TGCGCCAGCAGCCAAGTGATGGTGGGCACAGATACGCAGTATTTT
TRBV7-2	-	TRBJ2-4	-	CASSLYGDIQYF	TGTGCCAGCAGCTTATATGGTGACATTCAGTACTTC
TRBV28	once	TRBJ1-2	-	CASSFEGKGDYGYTF	TGTGCCAGCAGTTTCGAAGGGAAGGGCGACTATGGCTACACCTTC
TRBV5-1	-	TRBJ1-1	-	CASSLVAGTLNTEAFF	TGCGCCAGCAGCTTGGTCGCCGGGACTTTGAACACTGAAGCTTTCTTT
TRBV28	-	TRBJ1-2	-	CASSYGGAGGYTF	TGTGCCAGCAGCTACGGGGGGGCCGGTGGCTACACCTTC
TRBV7-3	-	TRBJ2-7	-	CASSAPSQGPYEQYF	TGTGCCAGCAGCGCTCCTTCCCAGGGCCCCTACGAGCAGTACTTC
TRBV19	few	TRBJ1-2	-	CASSPGGNYGYTF	TGTGCCAGTAGTCCCGGCGGCAACTATGGCTACACCTTC
TRBV21-1	-	TRBJ2-5	-	CASTQETQYF	TGTGCCAGCACTCAAGAGACCCAGTACTTC
TRBV28	few	TRBJ1-2	-	CASSSGQGYGYTF	TGTGCCAGCAGTTCCGGACAAGGCTATGGCTACACCTTC
TRBV4-3	-	TRBJ2-3	-	CASSQEGTDTQYF	TGCGCCAGCAGCCAAGAAGGCACAGATACGCAGTATTTT
TRBV18	-	TRBJ1-2	-	CASRIEGTYGYTF	TGTGCCAGCCGCATTGAGGGGACCTATGGCTACACCTTC
TRBV18	once	TRBJ1-4	TRBD1	CASSRTGGATSSFNEKLFF	TGTGCCAGCTCACGGACAGGGGGCGCGACCTCGTCCTTTAATGAAAAACTGTTTTTT
TRBV7-2	-	TRBJ1-2	-	CASSPNTVGLVGGYTF	TGTGCCAGCAGCCCTAACACGGTGGGCTTAGTGGGTGGCTACACCTTC
TRBV4-3	-	TRBJ1-2	-	CASSQDAGVAGYTF	TGCGCCAGCAGCCAAGATGCGGGAGTGGCGGGCTACACCTTC
TRBV7-2	-	TRBJ2-5	TRBD1	CASSSRTGVETQYF	TGTGCCAGCAGCTCGAGGACAGGGGTGGAGACCCAGTACTTC
TRBV6-5	once	TRBJ2-7	-	CASRDMAGHYEQYF	TGTGCCAGCAGGGATATGGCAGGCCACTACGAGCAGTACTTC
TRBV7-2	once	TRBJ1-1	-	CASSFSRTEAFF	TGTGCCAGCAGCTTTTCGAGGACCGAAGCTTTCTTT
TRBV11-2	-	TRBJ1-1	-	CASSLQNTEAFF	TGTGCCAGCAGCCTACAGAACACTGAAGCTTTCTTT
TRBV5-1	-	TRBJ2-5	-	CASSPRQETQYF	TGCGCCAGCAGCCCGAGACAAGAGACCCAGTACTTC
TRBV15	-	TRBJ1-5	-	CATAGDSNQPQHF	TGTGCCACCGCAGGGGATAGCAATCAGCCCCAGCATTTT
TRBV5-1	-	TRBJ1-1	-	CASSFSGGTEAFF	TGCGCCAGCAGCTTTTCTGGGGGGACTGAAGCTTTCTTT
TRBV5-1	-	TRBJ2-7	-	CASSLSGSSYEQYF	TGCGCCAGCAGCTTGAGTGGGAGCTCCTACGAGCAGTACTTC
TRBV2	-	TRBJ1-6	-	CASSGLENSPLHF	TGTGCCAGCTCAGGGCTGGAGAATTCACCCCTCCACTTT
TRBV5-1	-	TRBJ1-2	-	CASSTQTGAHYGYTF	TGCGCCAGCAGCACCCAGACAGGAGCACACTATGGCTACACCTTC
TRBV5-1	-	TRBJ2-5	TRBD2	CASSIGTSGGQETQYF	TGCGCCAGCAGCATCGGGACTAGCGGGGGACAAGAGACCCAGTACTTC
TRBV18	-	TRBJ1-3	TRBD1	CASSPLGTGSGNTIYF	TGTGCCAGCTCACCCCTCGGGACAGGGTCTGGAAACACCATATATTTT
TRBV29-1	few	TRBJ1-2	-	CSVARQTTANYGYTF	TGCAGCGTTGCAAGACAGACTACCGCTAACTATGGCTACACCTTC
TRBV5-1	-	TRBJ2-1	-	CASSRDIVYNEQFF	TGCGCCAGCAGCAGGGACATCGTATACAATGAGCAGTTCTTC
TRBV18	-	TRBJ1-1	TRBD1	CASSPMGTENTEAFF	TGTGCCAGCTCACCTATGGGGACAGAGAACACTGAAGCTTTCTTT
TRBV29-1	-	TRBJ1-5	TRBD1	CSATVGTGGSQPQHF	TGCAGCGCCACTGTCGGGACAGGGGGCAGTCAGCCCCAGCATTTT
TRBV10-3	-	TRBJ1-6	-	CAISELGSYNSPLHF	TGTGCCATCAGTGAGCTCGGGAGCTATAATTCACCCCTCCACTTT
TRBV9	once	TRBJ2-5	TRBD2	CASSQGSAGGLQETQYF	TGTGCCAGCAGCCAGGGGTCGGCGGGGGGTCTCCAAGAGACCCAGTACTTC
TRBV9	-	TRBJ1-2	TRBD1	CASSVELGTAEGYTF	TGTGCCAGCAGCGTAGAACTTGGGACAGCCGAAGGCTACACCTTC
TRBV4-3	-	TRBJ2-3	-	CASSQERNTDTQYF	TGCGCCAGCAGCCAAGAGCGGAACACAGATACGCAGTATTTT
TRBV4-3	-	TRBJ2-7	-	CASSPWGDGEQYF	TGCGCCAGCAGCCCTTGGGGGGACGGAGAGCAGTACTTC
TRBV6-5	-	TRBJ1-1	-	CASSYSWEGTEAFF	TGTGCCAGCAGTTACTCGTGGGAGGGCACTGAAGCTTTCTTT
TRBV28	-	TRBJ1-5	-	CASSFGVRGNQPQHF	TGTGCCAGCAGTTTCGGGGTCCGGGGCAATCAGCCCCAGCATTTT
TRBV19	-	TRBJ1-4	TRBD1	CASSSTGGNYEKLFF	TGTGCCAGTAGTTCCACAGGGGGTAATTATGAAAAACTGTTTTTT
TRBV28	-	TRBJ1-1	-	CASSQVGTEAFF	TGTGCCAGCAGTCAGGTCGGAACTGAAGCTTTCTTT
TRBV29-1	-	TRBJ2-2	-	CSVHEATNTGELFF	TGCAGCGTTCATGAAGCTACGAACACCGGGGAGCTGTTTTTT
TRBV18	once	TRBJ1-6	TRBD1	CASSPGQDSPLHF	TGTGCCAGCTCACCGGGACAGGATTCACCCCTCCACTTT
TRBV7-2	few	TRBJ2-7	-	CASSNILGGSYEQYF	TGTGCCAGCAGCAACATCCTCGGAGGGTCCTACGAGCAGTACTTC
TRBV30	-	TRBJ1-2	TRBD1	CAWTTGGAGYTF	TGTGCCTGGACCACAGGGGGCGCGGGCTACACCTTC
TRBV2	-	TRBJ2-1	TRBD2	CALEVAGGGNEQFF	TGTGCCCTCGAGGTAGCGGGGGGCGGCAATGAGCAGTTCTTC
TRBV7-2	-	TRBJ2-1	TRBD2	CASSPPRQRGGNNEQFF	TGTGCCAGCAGCCCGCCCCGCCAGCGGGGGGGGAACAATGAGCAGTTCTTC
TRBV27	-	TRBJ2-3	TRBD2	CASSFPQGTSGNPSTDTQYF	TGTGCCAGCAGTTTTCCACAGGGGACTAGCGGAAACCCGAGCACAGATACGCAGTATTTT
TRBV6-5	-	TRBJ2-4	-	CASSYSWRSKNIQYF	TGTGCCAGCAGTTACTCGTGGAGATCCAAAAACATTCAGTACTTC
TRBV10-1	-	TRBJ2-3	-	CASSVLTRTDTQYF	TGCGCCAGCAGTGTCCTCACCCGCACAGATACGCAGTATTTT
TRBV19	-	TRBJ2-3	TRBD1	CASSMDRGLVTDTQYF	TGTGCCAGTAGTATGGACAGGGGGCTAGTCACAGATACGCAGTATTTT
TRBV5-1	once	TRBJ2-3	-	CASNQDRVTDTQYF	TGCGCCAGCAACCAGGACAGAGTTACAGATACGCAGTATTTT
TRBV11-3	-	TRBJ1-4	-	CASSPGTNRNEKLFF	TGTGCCAGCAGCCCCGGGACCAACAGGAATGAAAAACTGTTTTTT
TRBV27	-	TRBJ1-2	-	CASSSPGPTPGYTF	TGTGCCAGCAGTTCGCCGGGGCCTACGCCTGGCTACACCTTC